The subject of this entry is one T cell receptor beta chain. Using immunoSEQ multiplex PCR, the repertoire was profiled, and TCRdb retains in-frame clones only, with some absent. This sample has about 130,000 clones, with approximately 92% found just once. These data come from a study of control samples from healthy donors and cancer patients. The V end lost 6 bases, the J end lost 6 bases, and 12 bases lay between the germline ends. The germline V gene encodes CDR1 MNHEY and CDR2 SMNVEV (reference sequence). There are 13 residues in the CDR3. The specimen sequenced was blood. This chain connects TRBV27 to TRBJ2-4, with D tentatively TRBD1 or TRBD2 (5 bases each). The TCR comes from a young man in good health. The CDR3, as DNA: TGTGCCAGCAGCCCGAGGGACGGAAACATTCAGTACTTC. It specifies CASSPRDGNIQYF.